A single sample is the source of the 6 T cell receptor beta chains below, sequenced in a study of blood T cell repertoires in COVID-19. Produced via immunoSEQ multiplex PCR; TCRdb's table is partial and in-frame only. Among about 180,000 clones listed, roughly 90% were seen once. Sequenced material: peripheral blood. The receptors originated from a man in his 70s with active or convalescent COVID-19.

In DNA, the CDR3 is TGTGCCAGCAGCTTCGGTCGGTCCTACGAGCAGTACTTC. Translation: CASSFGRSYEQYF. This chain joins TRBV7-2 and TRBJ2-7; D unclear. V lost 3 bases to trimming and J lost 1 base, with 7 bases between them. This CDR3 is built from 13 residues. Per germline, CDR1 SGHTA and CDR2 FQGNSA.

This clone came up a few times. The chain links TRBV27 to TRBJ1-2, with a possible D match to TRBD1 (5 bases). Trimming pared 0 bases from V and 6 bases from J, leaving 11 bases between. CDR1 and CDR2 from the germline V gene are MNHEY and SMNVEV (reference sequence). The CDR3 loop spans 14 amino acids. The chain's CDR3 is CASSLSTGVDGYTF. CDR3 DNA sequence: TGTGCCAGCAGTTTATCGACGGGGGTTGATGGCTACACCTTC.

The rearrangement uses TRBV7-6 and TRBJ1-1; D gene uncertain. Germline loops: CDR1 SGHVS, CDR2 FNYEAQ. The V gene lost 4 bases and the J gene lost 4 bases, with 7 bases spanning the gap. This CDR3 spans 12 amino acids. CDR3 sequence (DNA): TGTGCCAGCAGCTCGGGTCGCACTGAAGCTTTCTTT. This sequence encodes CASSSGRTEAFF.

This clone was seen a handful of times. The chain employs TRBV7-9 and TRBJ2-7; D not certain. The germline CDR1 and CDR2 sequences are SEHNR and FQNEAQ (reference sequence). This CDR3 spans 14 amino acids. The ends were cut back, 2 bases at V and 0 bases at J, with 8 bases in the middle. This CDR3 reads CASSLHYGSYEQYF. Written as DNA, the CDR3 is TGTGCCAGCAGCTTACATTACGGCTCCTACGAGCAGTACTTC.

The CDR3 DNA sequence: TGTGCCAGCAGTTTGGGACTAGCGGTTCTTGGGGCCCAGTACTTC. This translates into CASSLGLAVLGAQYF. The chain uses TRBV6-5 and TRBJ2-5, with 11 bases matching TRBD2. The CDR3 sequence is 15 residues long. The V gene end was trimmed by 4 bases and the J gene end by 9 bases; junction bases not matched to a gene: 10. Per germline, CDR1 MNHEY and CDR2 SVGAGI.

The chain is built from TRBV7-8 and TRBJ1-6; 7 bases line up with TRBD1. Germline V CDR1 and CDR2: SGHVS, FQNEAQ. V lost 2 bases and J lost 7; bases outside the gene matches: 26. This CDR3 spans 22 amino acids. CDR3 in amino acids: CASSLKVSEAGGFVGWNSPLHF. The CDR3 DNA sequence: TGTGCCAGCAGCTTAAAAGTATCGGAGGCAGGGGGTTTTGTGGGTTGGAATTCACCCCTCCACTTT.